Listed below are T cell receptor beta chains from one sample, sequenced in a study of cytomegalovirus exposure and HLA in healthy donors. Generated by immunoSEQ multiplex PCR, the TCRdb table keeps only in-frame clones and is missing some. The sample includes around 90,000 clones, 64% seen only once; the top ten take 2% to 2.5%. Material: PBMCs. Every receptor here comes from a human donor in good health. Both conserved end residues are part of each CDR3. D genes are given only for firm matches. Only part of the rows carry a size: once, few, many, or a class if the clone is expanded.

V	size	J	D	CDR3	DNA
TRBV19	-	TRBJ2-2	-	CASSIGPIGELFF	TGTGCCAGTAGTATAGGGCCCATCGGGGAGCTGTTTTTT
TRBV7-6	-	TRBJ2-5	-	CASSLAQQETQYF	TGTGCCAGCAGCTTAGCACAGCAAGAGACCCAGTACTTC
TRBV19	-	TRBJ1-5	-	CASSIGELNQPQHF	TGTGCCAGTAGTATAGGGGAGCTCAATCAGCCCCAGCATTTT
TRBV4-3	few	TRBJ2-3	-	CASSPREGGADTQYF	TGCGCCAGCAGCCCCAGGGAAGGAGGGGCAGATACGCAGTATTTT
TRBV7-5	-	TRBJ1-1	-	CVRSEKTGLNTEAFF	TGTGTCAGAAGCGAAAAGACAGGGCTGAACACTGAAGCTTTCTTT
TRBV11-3	-	TRBJ2-2	TRBD2	CASSLGDLSGGRTGELFF	TGTGCCAGCAGCTTAGGAGATTTGTCGGGGGGGCGCACCGGGGAGCTGTTTTTT
TRBV18	once	TRBJ1-6	-	CASSPQLPEGRSPLHF	TGTGCCAGCTCACCACAGTTGCCGGAGGGGCGTTCACCCCTCCACTTT
TRBV11-3	-	TRBJ2-7	TRBD2	CASSSLIETSGGYEQYF	TGTGCCAGCAGCTCTTTGATAGAGACTAGCGGGGGTTACGAGCAGTACTTC
TRBV29-1	-	TRBJ2-1	-	CSDDYPWNEQFF	TGCAGCGATGACTACCCTTGGAATGAGCAGTTCTTC
TRBV5-1	-	TRBJ1-4	TRBD1	CASSYEGGEKLFF	TGCGCCAGCAGCTACGAAGGGGGCGAAAAACTGTTTTTT
TRBV11-3	-	TRBJ2-3	-	CASSLGPRGDTQYF	TGTGCCAGCAGCTTAGGGCCCCGTGGAGATACGCAGTATTTT
TRBV7-9	-	TRBJ1-1	-	CASSPNQVNTEAFF	TGTGCCAGCAGCCCAAACCAGGTGAACACTGAAGCTTTCTTT
TRBV4-1	-	TRBJ2-5	TRBD2	CASSLLEAPAGGQQTQYF	TGCGCCAGCAGCCTCCTAGAGGCCCCAGCGGGGGGCCAACAGACCCAGTACTTC
TRBV5-6	-	TRBJ2-2	-	CASSPLALGELFF	TGTGCCAGCAGCCCACTAGCTCTCGGGGAGCTGTTTTTT
TRBV19	-	TRBJ1-5	-	CASGVRGNQPQHF	TGTGCCAGTGGGGTCAGGGGAAATCAGCCCCAGCATTTT
TRBV2	few	TRBJ2-5	TRBD1	CASSIQGGVETQYF	TGTGCCAGCAGCATACAGGGGGGTGTCGAGACCCAGTACTTC
TRBV2	-	TRBJ2-1	-	CASSSIPGLTYNEQFF	TGTGCCAGCAGTTCGATTCCGGGACTTACCTACAATGAGCAGTTCTTC
TRBV18	-	TRBJ1-2	-	CASSSLVGGDFNYGYTF	TGTGCCAGCTCGTCCTTGGTGGGGGGAGACTTTAACTATGGCTACACCTTC
TRBV2	-	TRBJ1-2	TRBD1	CASSGQGAEFFGYTF	TGTGCCAGCAGCGGACAGGGCGCTGAATTTTTTGGCTACACCTTC
TRBV7-3	few	TRBJ2-2	-	CASSLVSADTGELFF	TGTGCCAGCAGCTTAGTCTCAGCGGACACCGGGGAGCTGTTTTTT
TRBV5-6	few	TRBJ2-1	-	CASSLKMRWSSYNEQFF	TGTGCCAGCAGCTTGAAGATGCGGTGGAGCTCCTACAATGAGCAGTTCTTC
TRBV7-2	-	TRBJ1-1	-	CASSFTGGSDTEAFF	TGTGCCAGCAGTTTCACGGGGGGTAGTGACACTGAAGCTTTCTTT
TRBV14	-	TRBJ2-7	-	CASNDHYGGEQYF	TGTGCCAGTAACGACCATTACGGAGGCGAGCAGTACTTC
TRBV7-9	-	TRBJ1-4	TRBD1	CASSTPGQGNEKLFF	TGTGCCAGCAGCACGCCGGGACAGGGTAATGAAAAACTGTTTTTT
TRBV7-9	-	TRBJ2-2	-	CASSTTGRSNTGELFF	TGTGCCAGCAGTACCACGGGGAGGTCGAACACCGGGGAGCTGTTTTTT
TRBV7-3	once	TRBJ1-2	-	CASSYGQGSVTF	TGTGCCAGCAGCTACGGGCAGGGTTCCGTCACCTTC
TRBV4-1	few	TRBJ2-2	-	CASSPEGDTGELFF	TGCGCCAGCAGCCCCGAGGGGGACACCGGGGAGCTGTTTTTT
TRBV5-5	-	TRBJ2-1	-	CASSFQTGVGNEQFF	TGTGCCAGCAGCTTTCAAACGGGGGTGGGTAATGAGCAGTTCTTC
TRBV7-8	-	TRBJ2-7	TRBD2	CASSLEVAGISYEQYF	TGTGCCAGCAGCTTAGAGGTAGCGGGGATATCCTACGAGCAGTACTTC
TRBV5-1	few	TRBJ2-1	-	CASSLAGHNLQGGEQFF	TGCGCCAGCAGCTTGGCCGGTCATAATCTACAAGGGGGTGAGCAGTTCTTC
TRBV6-5	-	TRBJ1-6	-	CAVGFQGRANSPLHF	TGTGCGGTCGGGTTCCAGGGCAGGGCAAATTCACCCCTCCACTTT
TRBV30	-	TRBJ2-6	-	CAWSGQSPGANVLTF	TGTGCCTGGAGTGGTCAGTCTCCTGGGGCCAACGTCCTGACTTTC
TRBV5-4	-	TRBJ2-3	TRBD2	CASSPGGRGGTDTQYF	TGTGCCAGCAGCCCCGGGGGGCGGGGGGGCACAGATACGCAGTATTTT
TRBV7-6	-	TRBJ2-5	-	CASSIGAGVGETQYF	TGTGCCAGCAGCATCGGAGCCGGGGTGGGAGAGACCCAGTACTTC
TRBV6-4	-	TRBJ1-1	-	CASSVSVNTEAFF	TGTGCCAGCAGTGTTTCGGTGAACACTGAAGCTTTCTTT
TRBV5-1	few	TRBJ1-2	TRBD1	CASSHGGKRTGGVYGYTF	TGCGCCAGCAGCCATGGTGGGAAGAGGACAGGGGGTGTCTATGGCTACACCTTC
TRBV5-1	few	TRBJ1-1	-	CASSSDRPSNTEAFF	TGCGCCAGCAGCTCTGACAGACCATCGAACACTGAAGCTTTCTTT
TRBV19	-	TRBJ2-7	-	CASSSSGWAYEQYF	TGTGCCAGTAGTTCCTCAGGGTGGGCCTACGAGCAGTACTTC
TRBV7-6	-	TRBJ2-7	TRBD2	CASSLASTSGAGEQYF	TGTGCCAGCAGCTTAGCGTCGACAAGCGGGGCCGGCGAGCAGTACTTC
TRBV7-7	once	TRBJ2-2	TRBD2	CASSRLAGGGTGELFF	TGTGCTAGCAGCCGACTAGCGGGGGGAGGAACCGGGGAGCTGTTTTTT
TRBV29-1	-	TRBJ2-4	-	CSVVDSLAKNIQYF	TGCAGCGTTGTCGACAGCTTAGCCAAAAACATTCAGTACTTC
TRBV11-3	few	TRBJ2-7	-	CASSFLYGYEQYF	TGTGCCAGCAGCTTCCTATACGGCTACGAGCAGTACTTC
TRBV7-8	-	TRBJ2-7	-	CASSPMGPSVEQYF	TGTGCCAGCAGCCCTATGGGCCCCTCGGTCGAGCAGTACTTC
TRBV4-3	-	TRBJ2-7	TRBD2	CASSQGVLAGVYEQYF	TGCGCCAGCAGCCAAGGTGTACTAGCGGGGGTCTACGAGCAGTACTTC
TRBV20-1	-	TRBJ2-5	-	CSASKGAQYF	TGCAGTGCTAGTAAGGGGGCCCAGTACTTC
TRBV9	-	TRBJ2-7	TRBD2	CASSVAAGGLSYEQYF	TGTGCCAGCAGCGTAGCTGCGGGGGGTCTCTCCTACGAGCAGTACTTC
TRBV4-2	few	TRBJ2-1	TRBD2	CASSQTGGSSYNEQFF	TGTGCCAGCAGCCAGACCGGGGGGAGCTCCTACAATGAGCAGTTCTTC
TRBV2	-	TRBJ1-1	TRBD1	CANPGQGMNTEAFF	TGTGCCAACCCCGGACAGGGAATGAACACTGAAGCTTTCTTT